The next 6 T cell receptor beta chains were all read from a single sample in a study of T cell changes during pregnancy in multiple sclerosis. Assay used: immunoSEQ multiplex PCR; TCRdb lists only in-frame clones, some missing. The data show 45,000 to 65,000 clones, approximately 94% seen once. The material was CD8+ T cells from peripheral blood mononuclear cells, obtained in the third trimester of pregnancy. Receptors were obtained from a female donor with multiple sclerosis, enrolled in a pregnancy study.

In the case of this clone: The junction and the germline gene differ at one end; a read error may be behind it. The gene calls are TRBV7-7 and TRBJ2-5; no definite D call. This CDR3 is built from 14 residues. Germline CDR1 SSHAT, CDR2 FNYEAQ (reference sequence). DNA for the CDR3: TGTGCTAGCAGCGCCGGGTCTCGGGAAGAGACCCAGTACTTC. It translates to CASSAGSREETQYF.

The chain carries TRBV9 and TRBJ2-7, with D tentatively TRBD1 (7 bases). The CDR3 is 14 residues long. CDR1 SGDLS and CDR2 YYNGEE come from the germline V gene. Trimming left V 0 bases short and J 6 bases short, with 13 bases between. CDR3 sequence reads: CASSVGGDSGEQYF. In DNA form, the CDR3 reads TGTGCCAGCAGCGTAGGGGGGGACAGTGGCGAGCAGTACTTC.

V usage is TRBV6-5 and J usage is TRBJ2-7; D unclear. Germline lookup yields CDR1 MNHEY and CDR2 SVGAGI. The CDR3 has 16 residues. V was cut by 0 bases and J by 0 bases, with 12 bases left in between. The CDR3 sequence is CASSYSSGESSYEQYF. The DNA for the CDR3 is TGTGCCAGCAGTTACTCGTCAGGTGAAAGCTCCTACGAGCAGTACTTC.

The V gene is TRBV6-5, the J gene TRBJ2-7; no definite D call. The V gene's germline CDR1 is MNHEY and CDR2 SVGAGI. The ends were cut back, 0 bases at V and 2 bases at J, with 8 bases in the middle. The CDR3 runs to 14 residues. The CDR3 coding sequence is TGTGCCAGCAGTTACTCTGCAGGAACCTACGAGCAGTACTTC. It specifies CASSYSAGTYEQYF.

The chain links TRBV6-1 to TRBJ2-7; 11 bases map to TRBD2. CDR3 length: 11 residues. From germline, CDR1 is MNHNS and CDR2 SASEGT. CDR3 sequence: CSGTSGYEQYF. CDR3 DNA: TGTTCCGGGACTAGCGGCTACGAGCAGTACTTC.

Written as DNA, the CDR3 is TGTGCCAGCAGCTTACGCAGGAACTCTGGGGCCAACGTCCTGACTTTC. Translated, it gives CASSLRRNSGANVLTF. The rearrangement joins TRBV7-9 to TRBJ2-6; no clear D gene. V was clipped by 2 bases and J by 0 bases, with 8 bases between them. Germline values: CDR1 SEHNR, CDR2 FQNEAQ (reference sequence). The CDR3 extends over 16 amino acids.